The sequence of this T cell receptor beta chain was determined in a study of CXCR3-negative and CXCR3-positive naive CD8 T cells. With respect to this clonotype: Its antigen is currently unknown.

The CDR3 is made up of 13 amino acids. CDR1 is SGHAT and CDR2 is FQNNGV in the germline V gene. The study made its TRB cDNA libraries by 5' RACE, adding UMI labels. TCRdb reprocessed the 5' RACE reads and keeps a single row for each CDR3 protein, giving no DNA. The listing records 6,400 or so distinct CDR3 sequences. Broader study findings: More hydrophobic TRB CDR3s occurred in CXCR3-positive than in CXCR3-negative naive cells.

This TCR was sampled from a human donor in good health. Some clones in this sample may be carry-over from other donors' samples. V gene TRBV11-2 combines with J gene TRBJ2-7; TCRdb reports TRBD2, a call that lacks DNA to check it against. Sequenced sample: naive CXCR3+ CD8+ T cells from blood. Subset described: CD45RO-CCR7+CD27+CD95- naive CD8+ T cells expressing CXCR3 (TNR3+). This CDR3 is CASGASGSYGQYF. The full variable domain, with the rest looked up from reference TRBV11-2 and TRBJ2-7, is EAGVAQSPRYKIIEKRQSVAFWCNPISGHATLYWYQQILGQGPKLLIQFQNNGVVDDSQLPKDRFSAERLKGVDSTLKIQPAKLEDSAVYLCASGASGSYGQYFGPGTRLTVT.